The text below deals with one T cell receptor (beta chain). The CDR3 runs to 13 residues. V dropped 5 bases and J dropped 0 bases, with 8 bases sitting between them. This specimen belongs to a study of T cells after yellow fever vaccination. TCRdb ran MiXCR on the 5' RACE reads and lists one entry per CDR3 protein. The table lists some 97,000 distinct CDR3 sequences, about 6% of them singletons. The sequence came from a man aged 18-30 years who received the YFV17D yellow fever vaccine. The specimen comprised CD8+ T cells sorted from PBMCs, sampled 10 days after the yellow fever booster vaccination. V gene TRBV12-3 or TRBV12-4 combines with J gene TRBJ2-7; D remains unclear. CDR3 sequence (DNA): TGTGCCAGCAGTCCCGCCTCCTCCTACGAGCAGTACTTC. This codes for CASSPASSYEQYF.